Listed below are T cell receptor beta chains from one sample, sequenced in a study of Graves' ophthalmopathy and Graves' hyperthyroidism. TCRdb re-called the multiplex PCR reads through MiXCR, storing one row per CDR3 protein. Of about 740,000 distinct CDR3 sequences in the sample, roughly two fifths were seen once. The sample comprised peripheral blood. These receptors originate from an adult man with Graves' ophthalmopathy. The CDR3 runs from the conserved cysteine through the conserved F or W. The order of the fields is D gene, V gene, clone size, J gene, CDR3 DNA, CDR3 protein. The D gene is left open where the match is weak. A clone size is listed for some rows: how often the clone was seen (once, few, many), or a class if it is expanded.

-,TRBV7-9,-,TRBJ2-3,TGTGCCAGCAGCTCGTTGTCCCAGAACACAGATACGCAGTATTTT,CASSSLSQNTDTQYF
-,TRBV5-1,few,TRBJ2-7,TGCGCCAGCAGCTTTAGTAGCGTAACCTACGAGCAGTACTTC,CASSFSSVTYEQYF
-,TRBV12-3/TRBV12-4,-,TRBJ1-2,TGTGCCAGCAGCCGCGAGGGTATCGTGGGCTACACCTTC,CASSREGIVGYTF
-,TRBV20-1,few,TRBJ1-2,TGCAGTGCTAGAGGGACAGTTTTGTCTGGCTACACCTTC,CSARGTVLSGYTF
-,TRBV2,-,TRBJ2-7,TGTGCCAGCAGTGAAGAAGGAGGGCAGTACTTC,CASSEEGGQYF
-,TRBV20-1,few,TRBJ2-7,TGCAGTGCTAGAGTGGACAGTGTGACCTACGAGCAGTACTTC,CSARVDSVTYEQYF
-,TRBV29-1,-,TRBJ2-5,TGCAGCGTTGACCCAGCGGTCACCAGCGGGACCCAGTACTTC,CSVDPAVTSGTQYF
-,TRBV15,-,TRBJ1-2,TGTGCCACCAGCAGAGATGCGGTTGGAAGGGCCGGTGGCTACACCTTC,CATSRDAVGRAGGYTF
TRBD1,TRBV15,many,TRBJ2-7,TGTGCCACCAGCAGAGATCTCGCCAGGGGGAACGAGCAGTACTTC,CATSRDLARGNEQYF
-,TRBV11-2,many,TRBJ1-5,TGTGCCAGCAGCTTGGGGGGTACGAGCAATCAGCCCCAGCATTTT,CASSLGGTSNQPQHF
TRBD2,TRBV20-1,-,TRBJ2-5,TGCAGTGCTAGGCACCGGGGGCGGATAGCGGGAGACCCAGAGACCCAGTACTTC,CSARHRGRIAGDPETQYF
-,TRBV2,-,TRBJ1-1,TGTGCCAGCAGTCCCGAGGCGCATAAGAACACTGAAGCTTTCTTT,CASSPEAHKNTEAFF
TRBD1,TRBV15,-,TRBJ1-2,TGTGCCCCGACAGGGATCGCTAACTATGGCTACACCTTC,CAPTGIANYGYTF
-,TRBV5-5,-,TRBJ1-3,TGTGCCAGCAGCTGGGGGCCTGGAAACACCATATATTTT,CASSWGPGNTIYF
-,TRBV15,many,TRBJ1-1,TGTGCCACCAGCAGAGACCGGGCCTGGAACACTGAAGCTTTCTTT,CATSRDRAWNTEAFF
-,TRBV24-1,-,TRBJ1-5,TGTGCCAGCAGCTTGGCCGGGTTCAGGGATCAGCCCCAGCATTTT,CASSLAGFRDQPQHF
-,TRBV20-1,-,TRBJ2-5,TGCAGTGCTAGAGTGTTTAGGATCAGCGGAGAGACCCAGTACTTC,CSARVFRISGETQYF
TRBD1,TRBV9,many,TRBJ2-6,TGTGCCAGCAGCGTAGGGACAGGGGGCGGTGGGGCCAACGTCCTGACTTTC,CASSVGTGGGGANVLTF
-,TRBV14,-,TRBJ2-7,TGTGCCAGCGCGGGCTCCTCCTACGAGCAGTACTTC,CASAGSSYEQYF
TRBD1,TRBV24-1,many,TRBJ1-5,TGTGCCAGCCGGGGACAGTTGGGTCAGCCCCAGCATTTT,CASRGQLGQPQHF
-,TRBV7-2,many,TRBJ2-5,TGTGCCAGCAGCTTAGATCTCGGGGGACAAGAGACCCAGTACTTC,CASSLDLGGQETQYF
-,TRBV10-2,-,TRBJ1-2,TGCGCCAGCAGTGAGTCATGGGGCAGGGATGGCTACACCTTC,CASSESWGRDGYTF
-,TRBV19,-,TRBJ2-7,TGTGCCAGTAGTATACAGGGCAATCAGCCCCAGTACTTC,CASSIQGNQPQYF
-,TRBV7-9,-,TRBJ1-2,TGTGCCTGGAGTGGGGAGGGGGATGGCTACACCTTC,CAWSGEGDGYTF
-,TRBV4-2,many,TRBJ2-5,TGTGCCAGCAGCCAAAGGGGGGAAGAGACCCAGTACTTC,CASSQRGEETQYF
TRBD2,TRBV29-1,-,TRBJ2-5,TGCAGCGCGTGGACTAGCGGGACCCAGTACTTC,CSAWTSGTQYF
-,TRBV10-1,-,TRBJ2-7,TGCGCCAGCAGCTTGGAAGGTAACCCGGACTACGAGCAGTACTTC,CASSLEGNPDYEQYF
-,TRBV7-9,few,TRBJ2-6,TGTGCCAGCAGCCCGACAGTGTCTGGGGCCAACGTCCTGACTTTC,CASSPTVSGANVLTF